The 13 T cell receptor beta chains below were found in one sample sequenced in a study of T cell repertoires in cytomegalovirus infection. TCRdb redid the calling of the reads with MiXCR, one entry per CDR3 protein. Seen here are approximately 120,000 distinct CDR3 sequences, 25% to 30% observed once, and the top ten hold about 81%. The antigens of these receptors remain unknown. Sample: CD8+ T cells from cultured PBMCs, taken from culture after CMV antigen stimulation. These receptors were taken from a human donor in good health (CMV status not recorded). Some clones in this sample may be carry-over from other donors' samples.

This chain joins TRBV10-3 and TRBJ2-7; the match to TRBD1 covers 7 bases. V lost 4 bases to trimming and J lost 5 bases; unmatched junction nucleotides: 8. CDR3 length: 14 residues. Looked up from germline, CDR1 is ENHRY and CDR2 is SYGVKD. Here the CDR3 DNA reads TGTGCCATCAGTGGAAACAGGGGTCCCCACGAGCAGTACTTC. It yields the protein CAISGNRGPHEQYF.

The chain couples TRBV10-3 to TRBJ2-3; D is perhaps TRBD1 (5 bases). Germline V CDR1 and CDR2: ENHRY, SYGVKD. The CDR3 contains 12 residues. V lost 3 bases and J 5 bases, leaving 6 bases between the germline ends. The CDR3 region has the DNA TGTGCCATCAGTGACAGGGAAGATACGCAGTATTTT. Translation: CAISDREDTQYF.

This clonotype occurred many times. The chain is built from TRBV11-2 and TRBJ1-2; no clear D gene. The CDR3 spans 17 residues. CDR1 is SGHAT and CDR2 is FQNNGV in the germline V gene. The V and J ends lost 0 bases and 5 bases respectively, with 19 bases between them. The CDR3 sequence is CASSLDHNPARRYGYTF. DNA for the CDR3: TGTGCCAGCAGCTTAGATCACAACCCCGCGAGGCGATATGGCTACACCTTC.

The rearrangement uses TRBV20-1 and TRBJ1-1; 8 bases are a match to TRBD1. CDR3 length: 16 amino acids. V lost 0 bases and J lost 5; bases outside the gene matches: 11. Germline CDR1 is DFQATT and CDR2 is SNEGSKA (reference sequence). The CDR3 reads CSARDKQGAWGTEAFF. For the CDR3, the DNA is TGCAGTGCTAGAGATAAGCAGGGGGCATGGGGTACTGAAGCTTTCTTT.

This clonotype has more than one count but fewer than ten. The chain is built from TRBV28 and TRBJ2-7, with D perhaps TRBD1 or TRBD2 (5 bases each). The V and J ends lost 4 bases and 2 bases respectively, with 9 bases between them. This CDR3 spans 13 amino acids. The germline CDR1 and CDR2 sequences are MDHEN and SYDVKM. This CDR3 is CASSSRGPYEQYF. The CDR3 bases are TGTGCCAGCAGTTCCCGGGGACCCTACGAGCAGTACTTC.

This clonotype has more than one count but fewer than ten. The J gene is TRBJ1-3, the V gene TRBV7-9; TRBD1 might be the D (6 bases). Germline CDR1 SEHNR, CDR2 FQNEAQ (reference sequence). V gave up 4 bases and J gave up 0 bases, with 13 bases separating them. The CDR3 contains 16 residues. CDR3 nucleotides: TGTGCCAGCAGCTCGACAGGAGCCTCCTCTGGAAACACCATATATTTT. This codes for CASSSTGASSGNTIYF.

The rearrangement uses TRBV28 and TRBJ2-7, with D unresolved. Germline CDR1 and CDR2: MDHEN and SYDVKM. CDR3 length: 13 residues. Trimming left V 10 bases short and J 2 bases short, with 15 bases between. The CDR3 DNA reads as TGTGCCACCCTCAGCTCCAATGCCTACGAGCAGTACTTC. The encoded protein is CATLSSNAYEQYF.

The chain has TRBV12-3 or TRBV12-4 and TRBJ2-1, with D tentatively TRBD1 (5 bases). The CDR3 contains 13 residues. Trimming took 0 bases from V and 6 from J, leaving 6 bases between them. The CDR3 nucleotides read TGTGCCAGCAGTTTAGCAGGGGTCAATGAGCAGTTCTTC. It is translated as CASSLAGVNEQFF.

This clonotype occurred many times. CDR3: CASSLSLAGAQETQYF. For the CDR3, the DNA is TGTGCCAGCAGCTTATCCCTAGCGGGGGCCCAAGAGACCCAGTACTTC. The chain joins TRBV7-9 to TRBJ2-5, with 10 bases identical to TRBD2. Germline V gives CDR1 SEHNR, CDR2 FQNEAQ (reference sequence). CDR3 size: 16 residues. With 2 bases clipped from V and 1 base from J, the junction kept 4 bases outside the gene matches.

J is TRBJ1-1 and V is TRBV19, with D possibly matching TRBD1 (6 bases). V was trimmed by 8 bases and J by 4 bases, leaving 14 bases between them. Germline values: CDR1 LNHDA, CDR2 SQIVND (reference sequence). This CDR3 contains 13 residues. The CDR3 DNA reads TGTGCCAGTGAGTTGGGGGGCTCCACTGAAGCTTTCTTT. Encoded protein: CASELGGSTEAFF.

This clonotype has a handful of counts. This sequence joins TRBV28 and TRBJ1-6, with 7 nucleotides matching TRBD1. The CDR3 sequence is 13 residues long. Trimming at V came to 2 bases and at J to 8 bases, leaving 0 bases not matched to a gene. Germline CDR1 MDHEN, CDR2 SYDVKM. In nucleotides, the CDR3 is TGTGCCAGCAGTTTAGGGACAGATTCACCCCTCCACTTT. It yields the protein CASSLGTDSPLHF.

This clonotype has at least ten counts. The chain recombines TRBV5-6 with TRBJ1-1; D not resolved. Germline CDR1 is SGHDT and CDR2 is YYEEEE. V was shortened by 2 bases and J by 0 bases, with 8 bases between the two germline ends. CDR3 length: 14 amino acids. The CDR3, as DNA: TGTGCCAGCAGCTTCTCCGGGTTGAACACTGAAGCTTTCTTT. Its protein is CASSFSGLNTEAFF.

The rearrangement links TRBV20-1 to TRBJ1-5; D is undetermined. The V end was cut by 1 base, the J end by 5 bases, with 9 bases between. Per germline, CDR1 DFQATT and CDR2 SNEGSKA (reference sequence). There are 13 residues in the CDR3. CDR3 protein: CSARAGIDQPQHF. CDR3 DNA: TGCAGTGCTAGAGCAGGTATCGATCAGCCCCAGCATTTT.